These 31 T cell receptor beta chains were all obtained from the same sample, sequenced in a study of molecular identifiers for immune sequencing clone quantification. TCRdb re-called the PCR reads through MiXCR, storing one row per CDR3 protein. The sample carries approximately 590,000 distinct CDR3 sequences, approximately 24% recorded once. Specimen: naive CD8+ T cells from blood, with Jurkat cell RNA spiked in. This sample's subset: FACS-sorted CD8+CD4-CCR7+CD45RA+ naive T cells. Source of these receptors: a human donor in good health. Some libraries in this study had Jurkat cell RNA spiked in.

Ten or more counts support this clonotype. V gene TRBV19 combines with J gene TRBJ2-7; D not certain. V lost 2 bases to trimming and J lost 1 base, with 12 bases between them. The CDR3 is made up of 15 amino acids. CDR1 is LNHDA and CDR2 is SQIVND in the germline V gene (reference sequence). The CDR3 protein is CASSINYASSYEQYF. The DNA of the CDR3 is TGTGCCAGTAGTATAAACTACGCAAGTTCCTACGAGCAGTACTTC.

The chain combines TRBV19 with TRBJ1-1; D gene unclear. Looked up from germline, CDR1 is LNHDA and CDR2 is SQIVND (reference sequence). V was pared by 5 bases and J by 7 bases, with 8 bases between. The CDR3 contains 11 residues. The CDR3 DNA sequence: TGTGCCAGTAGTTCGTCTGTTGAAGCTTTCTTT. Its protein product is CASSSSVEAFF.

The rearrangement uses TRBV18 and TRBJ2-1, with 9 bases that match TRBD2. CDR1 is KGHSH and CDR2 is LQKENI in the germline V gene. This CDR3 comprises 15 residues. With 1 base clipped from V and 5 bases from J, the junction kept 3 bases outside the gene matches. The CDR3 loop is CASSPLRTSDNEQFF. As DNA, the CDR3 is TGTGCCAGCTCACCACTGAGGACTAGCGACAATGAGCAGTTCTTC.

The chain has TRBV30 and TRBJ2-7; either TRBD1 or TRBD2 may fit D (6 bases each). The ends were cut back, 0 bases at V and 3 bases at J, with 15 bases in the middle. Germline assignment: CDR1 GTSNPN and CDR2 SVGIG (reference sequence). This CDR3 has 15 amino acids. The CDR3 sequence: CAWSVRGPALYEQYF. CDR3 nucleotide sequence: TGTGCCTGGAGTGTACGGGGGCCGGCGCTCTACGAGCAGTACTTC.

The sample holds a few counts of this clonotype. V usage is TRBV11-2 and J usage is TRBJ1-1, with a possible D match to TRBD1 (6 bases). The CDR3 is made up of 15 amino acids. The V end lost 4 bases, the J end lost 8 bases, and 20 bases lay between the germline ends. Per germline, CDR1 SGHAT and CDR2 FQNNGV. The CDR3 spells CASSSRGATLWEAFF. The CDR3 DNA follows: TGTGCCAGCAGCTCCAGGGGCGCTACCCTATGGGAAGCTTTCTTT. Using reference TRBV11-2 and TRBJ1-1 for the parts outside the CDR3, the full variable domain is EAGVAQSPRYKIIEKRQSVAFWCNPISGHATLYWYQQILGQGPKLLIQFQNNGVVDDSQLPKDRFSAERLKGVDSTLKIQPAKLEDSAVYLCASSSRGATLWEAFFGQGTRLTVV.

A few counts support this clonotype. The genes are TRBV4-1 and TRBJ1-5; D unclear. The V gene lost 0 bases and the J gene lost 0 bases, with 9 bases spanning the gap. The CDR3 sequence is 16 residues long. CDR1 and CDR2 from the germline V gene are MGHRA and YSYEKL. The CDR3 region is CASSQDYGNSNQPQHF. DNA for the CDR3: TGCGCCAGCAGCCAAGATTACGGAAATAGCAATCAGCCCCAGCATTTT.

Many counts were recorded for this clonotype. In DNA form, the CDR3 reads TGTGCCAGCAGCCATCCAGCCGGGACGGGGTCCTACGAGCAGTACTTC. Its translation is CASSHPAGTGSYEQYF. This chain links TRBV3-1 with TRBJ2-7; D may correspond to TRBD1 or TRBD2 (5 bases each). The germline gives CDR1 LGHDT, CDR2 YNNKEL (reference sequence). Between the trimmed V and J ends, which lost 3 bases and 1 base, there was a span of 16 bases. This CDR3 is 16 amino acids long.

V and J are TRBV7-9 and TRBJ2-1; D is unclear. Trimming cost V 3 bases and J 9 bases, with 12 bases left between them. This CDR3 contains 13 residues. Germline lookup yields CDR1 SEHNR and CDR2 FQNEAQ (reference sequence). CDR3 bases: TGTGCCAGCAGCTTCGCCCCAAGAACTGAGCAGTTCTTC. As protein: CASSFAPRTEQFF.

The rearrangement uses TRBV27 and TRBJ2-7; TRBD2 might be the D (6 bases). Trimming left V 2 bases short and J 6 bases short, with 14 bases between. This CDR3 is 14 amino acids long. Germline assignment: CDR1 MNHEY and CDR2 SMNVEV (reference sequence). CDR3 DNA: TGTGCCAGCAGTTTAGGGGGGTCCCTGATCGAGCAGTACTTC. Its protein is CASSLGGSLIEQYF.

The V and J genes are TRBV20-1 and TRBJ2-1, with 12 positions matching TRBD2. The germline V gene encodes CDR1 DFQATT and CDR2 SNEGSKA (reference sequence). Trimming took 7 bases from V and 4 from J; bases not matched to a gene: 11. The CDR3 runs to 16 residues. The CDR3 protein is CSVPEIGLAGYNEQFF. The DNA for the CDR3 is TGCAGTGTCCCCGAAATTGGACTAGCGGGATACAATGAGCAGTTCTTC.

Only one count was recorded for this clonotype. A read error may explain this, as a much larger clone is one base away. V gene TRBV14 combines with J gene TRBJ1-1; tentative D call: TRBD1 (5 bases). The CDR3 consists of 11 residues. CDR1 and CDR2 (germline): SGHDN, FVKESK. CDR3 amino acids: CANSVGPQVFF. CDR3 nucleotides: TGTGCCAACAGCGTGGGACCTCAAGTTTTCTTT.

This clonotype was seen many times. V and J are TRBV6-2 or TRBV6-3 and TRBJ1-5; TRBD1 matches at 9 bases. The CDR3 loop spans 17 amino acids. Losses at the gene ends were 5 bases for V and 2 bases for J; bases not matched to a gene: 10. CDR1 is MNHEY and CDR2 is SVGEGT in the germline V gene. The CDR3: CASSGGQGYIGNQPQHF. In DNA, the CDR3 is TGTGCCAGCAGTGGGGGACAGGGATATATTGGCAATCAGCCCCAGCATTTT.

This clonotype was seen only a few times. This rearrangement joins TRBV20-1 to TRBJ2-5; a possible D gene is TRBD2 (6 bases). Trimming removed 0 bases at V and 0 bases at J, with 20 bases between. Looked up from germline, CDR1 is DFQATT and CDR2 is SNEGSKA (reference sequence). The CDR3 extends over 18 amino acids. The CDR3 loop is CSARDPFSSAEDQETQYF. Here the CDR3 DNA reads TGCAGTGCTAGAGACCCCTTTTCTAGCGCAGAGGACCAAGAGACCCAGTACTTC.

This clonotype was counted ten times or more. The chain is built from TRBV4-3 and TRBJ2-3, with D hard to call. The length of the CDR3 is 13 residues. CDR1 and CDR2 (germline): LGHNA, YSLEER. The V and J ends lost 1 base and 4 bases respectively, with 6 bases between them. The CDR3 loop reads CASSQVSPDTQYF. The CDR3 nucleotides are TGCGCCAGCAGCCAAGTATCCCCAGATACGCAGTATTTT.

This clonotype was counted a single time. Being one base from a much bigger clone, this may be a read error. The V call is TRBV12-5, the J call TRBJ1-1; TRBD1 might be the D (5 bases). The CDR3 has 12 residues. CDR1 is LGHNT, CDR2 FRNRAP, per germline. With 8 bases removed from V and 4 bases from J, the gap between germline ends came to 11 bases. CDR3 sequence (DNA): TGTGCTAGTTGGTGGGGGGGCACTGAAGCTTTCTTT. It is translated as CASWWGGTEAFF.

Only a few counts were recorded for this clonotype. The V and J genes are TRBV7-6 and TRBJ2-7; D gene uncertain. Between the trimmed V and J ends, which lost 4 bases and 7 bases, there was a span of 14 bases. In germline, CDR1 is SGHVS, CDR2 FNYEAQ. The CDR3 spans 13 residues. This CDR3 reads CASSSAAMVEQYF. DNA for the CDR3: TGTGCCAGCAGCTCCGCAGCGATGGTAGAGCAGTACTTC.

This clonotype was observed a handful of times. CDR3 sequence (DNA): TGTGCCAGCAGCTTAGCGGCAGGGCCAACCTACGAGCAGTACTTC. This encodes CASSLAAGPTYEQYF. This sequence joins TRBV7-2 and TRBJ2-7, with D perhaps TRBD1 (5 bases). CDR3 length equals 15 residues. Trimming cost V 0 bases and J 2 bases, with 11 bases left between them. The germline V gene encodes CDR1 SGHTA and CDR2 FQGNSA.

Comment on this clonotype: The junction differs from germline at one of its ends, possibly a read error. The chain combines TRBV27 with TRBJ1-5; 8 nucleotides match TRBD1. Germline CDR1 MNHEY, CDR2 SMNVEV (reference sequence). The CDR3 runs to 14 residues. The chain's CDR3 is CASSLQGANQPQRF. In nucleotides, the CDR3 is TGTGCCAGCAGTTTACAGGGGGCCAATCAGCCCCAGCGTTTT.

There are a few counts of this clonotype. The V call is TRBV19, the J call TRBJ1-3; 9 bases line up with TRBD1. Germline CDR1 and CDR2: LNHDA and SQIVND (reference sequence). Unmatched junction bases numbered 5, after V lost 6 bases and J lost 8 bases. The CDR3 sequence is 13 residues long. The CDR3 reads CASSADRGHTIYF. Here the CDR3 DNA reads TGTGCCAGTAGCGCGGACAGGGGCCACACCATATATTTT.

The V gene is TRBV4-1, the J gene TRBJ2-7; 8 nucleotides match TRBD2. The CDR3 length is 16 residues. V lost 2 bases to trimming and J lost 2 bases; unmatched junction nucleotides: 8. From germline, CDR1 is MGHRA and CDR2 YSYEKL. In nucleotides, the CDR3 is TGCGCCAGCAGCCAAAATCCGGGACTAGGGGCCTACGAGCAGTACTTC. Protein product: CASSQNPGLGAYEQYF.

The chain has TRBV29-1 and TRBJ2-7; a possible D gene is TRBD1 (6 bases). CDR1 SQVTM and CDR2 ANQGSEA come from the germline V gene. The CDR3 is made up of 13 amino acids. CDR3 in DNA: TGCAAGTCCACGGCAGCAGGGGATGTCGAGCAGTACTTC. Its protein product is CKSTAAGDVEQYF.

The table lists this clonotype with a few counts. This sequence joins TRBV20-1 and TRBJ1-5; D unclear. The CDR3 sequence is 15 residues long. V was trimmed by 0 bases and J by 7 bases, leaving 16 bases between them. Per the germline V gene, CDR1 is DFQATT and CDR2 is SNEGSKA (reference sequence). The CDR3 DNA follows: TGCAGTGCTAGAGATCATACCGAAGGAGGACAGCCCCAGCATTTT. Translated, it gives CSARDHTEGGQPQHF.

The chain couples TRBV5-1 to TRBJ1-2, with D unclear. The V and J ends lost 1 base and 4 bases respectively, with 17 bases between them. The CDR3 length is 16 residues. Germline V CDR1 and CDR2: SGHRS, YFSETQ. CDR3 nucleotide sequence: TGCGCCAGCAGCTTGATACTATCGAAGGCTCTCTATGGCTACACCTTC. It codes for CASSLILSKALYGYTF.

Note on this clonotype: A junction boundary mismatches the germline segment, possibly from a read error. The V gene is TRBV13, the J gene TRBJ2-3; D unresolved. Per germline, CDR1 PRHDT and CDR2 FYEKMQ (reference sequence). This CDR3 is built from 14 residues. This chain's CDR3 is CASSLTSRTDTRYF. The CDR3 DNA follows: TGTGCCAGCAGCTTGACATCCCGCACAGATACGCGGTATTTC.

As for this clonotype: Relative to the germline gene, one junction end is altered; a read error may explain this. V gene TRBV12-3 or TRBV12-4 combines with J gene TRBJ1-4; the D gene is possibly TRBD1 (5 bases). This CDR3 is 15 amino acids long. CDR3 bases: TGTACCAGCAGTTTGGTGGGACCCCGGGGAGAAAAACTGTTTTTT. Translation gives CTSSLVGPRGEKLFF.

The V and J genes are TRBV7-2 and TRBJ2-7; D gene uncertain. V was clipped by 2 bases and J by 5 bases, with 7 bases between them. Germline CDR1 and CDR2: SGHTA and FQGNSA. This CDR3 region has 12 residues. As DNA, the CDR3 is TGTGCCAGCAGCTTATTGTTCAACGAGCAGTACTTC. Translation: CASSLLFNEQYF.

This clonotype has only a few counts. A much bigger clone sits one base away, suggesting this may be a read error. The chain joins TRBV7-9 to TRBJ2-4; 9 bases agree with TRBD2. Germline-derived CDR1 and CDR2 are SEHNR and FQNEAQ (reference sequence). Losses at the gene ends were 4 bases for V and 2 bases for J; bases not matched to a gene: 9. The CDR3 is 17 residues long. The CDR3 bases are TGTGCCAGCAGCTCACGGGGGACTAGCAGGACCAAAAACATTCAGTACTTC. It specifies CASSSRGTSRTKNIQYF.

V is TRBV7-2 and J is TRBJ2-1; the D call may be TRBD1 or TRBD2 (6 bases each). This CDR3 is 15 amino acids long. V was clipped by 5 bases and J by 10 bases, with 21 bases between them. Germline values: CDR1 SGHTA, CDR2 FQGNSA. The CDR3: CASSIRGWGAPEQFF. Here the CDR3 DNA reads TGTGCCAGCAGCATAAGAGGGTGGGGGGCCCCCGAGCAGTTCTTC. Variable domain in full (rest from reference TRBV7-2 and TRBJ2-1): GAGVSQSPSNKVTEKGKDVELRCDPISGHTALYWYRQSLGQGLEFLIYFQGNSAPDKSGLPSDRFSAERTGGSVSTLTIQRTQQEDSAVYLCASSIRGWGAPEQFFGPGTRLTVL.

The chain uses TRBV19 and TRBJ2-6; D ambiguous. CDR3 length: 13 residues. The ends were cut back, 1 base at V and 2 bases at J, with 0 bases in the middle. From germline, CDR1 is LNHDA and CDR2 SQIVND (reference sequence). The CDR3 sequence: CASSIAGANVLTF. CDR3 DNA: TGTGCCAGTAGTATAGCTGGGGCCAACGTCCTGACTTTC.

This clonotype has more than one count but fewer than ten. V gene TRBV20-1 combines with J gene TRBJ2-7; D not resolved. The CDR3 spans 11 residues. Between the trimmed V and J ends, which lost 3 bases and 4 bases, there was a span of 7 bases. In germline, CDR1 is DFQATT, CDR2 SNEGSKA (reference sequence). CDR3 sequence reads: CSAREKYEQYF. As DNA, the CDR3 is TGCAGTGCTAGGGAAAAATACGAGCAGTACTTC.

The chain uses TRBV19 and TRBJ1-1, with D unresolved. The germline CDR1 and CDR2 sequences are LNHDA and SQIVND (reference sequence). This CDR3 region has 15 residues. V dropped 1 base and J dropped 0 bases, with 9 bases sitting between them. The CDR3 DNA follows: TGTGCCAGTAGTATAGGGGTCGGGATGAACACTGAAGCTTTCTTT. This sequence encodes CASSIGVGMNTEAFF.